The present T cell receptor (beta chain) was sequenced within a study of shared clonotypes between healthy human individuals. The data were produced by immunoSEQ multiplex PCR, yet TCRdb's version contains in-frame clones alone and is incomplete. The table records more than 2 million clones, approximately 92% of them present only once. CD45RO-negative, CCR7-positively selected cells formed the naive CD8 fraction, excluding terminally differentiated effector memory CD45RA+ cells. This clone was detected only once. Its antigen is unidentified. Study-wide findings and caveats: Several donors held roughly 5% of naive CD4 clonotypes in common.

This CDR3 spans 15 amino acids. V was pared by 0 bases and J by 4 bases, with 13 bases between. Germline V gene lookup returns CDR1 MNHEY and CDR2 SMNVEV (reference sequence). This rearrangement joins TRBV27 to TRBJ2-7; D is possibly TRBD1 (6 bases). The sequenced sample consisted of naive CD8+ T cells from PBMCs. The sequence was obtained from a man in his late teens or twenties in good health. Some clones in this sample may be carry-over from other donors' samples. Here the CDR3 reads CASSLSRTVLYEQYF. CDR3 coding DNA: TGTGCCAGCAGTTTATCGCGGACAGTCCTATACGAGCAGTACTTC.